This TCR beta chain was observed in a study of blood T cell repertoires in COVID-19. Across the study: Acute and convalescent COVID-19 specimens originated in the United States, Italy and Spain. The analysed material was cDNA or gDNA that came from T cells, B-cell-depleted T cells, or PBMCs.

Sequencing was performed with immunoSEQ multiplex PCR; in TCRdb, only in-frame clones are kept and a portion is missing. The data contain some 150,000 clones, about four fifths of them singletons. This clone was found a few times. The V end was cut by 2 bases, the J end by 1 base, with 15 bases between. The CDR3 has 16 amino acids. The germline CDR1 and CDR2 sequences are SGHTA and FQGTGA. This TCR derives from a woman older than 75 with acute or convalescent COVID-19. The specimen sequenced was peripheral blood. V and J are TRBV7-3 and TRBJ2-7, with a possible D match to TRBD2 (6 bases). CDR3 nucleotide sequence: TGTGCCAGCAGCTTATTCGGCGGGGCGGTTTCCTACGAGCAGTACTTC. Translated: CASSLFGGAVSYEQYF.